A selection of T cell receptor beta chains follows, all from one sample in a study of blood T cell repertoires in COVID-19. This table comes from immunoSEQ multiplex PCR, and its TCRdb copy is limited to in-frame clones, with some not included. Here the sample spans about 280,000 clones, around 84% being singletons. Sequencing used PBMCs or T cells enriched from blood (not recorded which). These receptors came from a man aged 35 to 55 who had been exposed to COVID-19. Each CDR3 is given with its conserved first and last residue. Fields, in order: V gene, clone size, D gene, J gene, CDR3 DNA, CDR3 protein. The D gene is left open where the match is weak. Clone size is shown for a subset of rows, as once, few, many or a class of expanded clone.

v_call: TRBV18
clone_size: NA
d_call: NA
j_call: TRBJ1-4
cdr3_nt: TGTGCCAGCTCCATATCATGGGGGCAGGAAAAACTGTTTTTT
cdr3_aa: CASSISWGQEKLFF

v_call: TRBV5-6
clone_size: NA
d_call: NA
j_call: TRBJ1-1
cdr3_nt: TGTGCCAGCAGCTTGGAAAGGGGGAACACTGAAGCTTTCTTT
cdr3_aa: CASSLERGNTEAFF

v_call: TRBV12-3/TRBV12-4
clone_size: NA
d_call: NA
j_call: TRBJ2-2
cdr3_nt: TGTGCCAGCAGTCGCGGAGGCGGGGAGCTGTTTTTT
cdr3_aa: CASSRGGGELFF

v_call: TRBV12-3/TRBV12-4
clone_size: NA
d_call: NA
j_call: TRBJ1-1
cdr3_nt: TGTGCCAGCAGACAACAGGGAATCACTGAAGCTTTCTTT
cdr3_aa: CASRQQGITEAFF

v_call: TRBV6-5
clone_size: NA
d_call: TRBD2
j_call: TRBJ2-7
cdr3_nt: TGTGCCAGCAAACAGACTAGCGGGAGGAACGAGCAGTACTTC
cdr3_aa: CASKQTSGRNEQYF

v_call: TRBV7-9
clone_size: NA
d_call: NA
j_call: TRBJ1-2
cdr3_nt: TGTGCCAGCAGCTTAGGGCAACCCAGGGACTATGGCTACACCTTC
cdr3_aa: CASSLGQPRDYGYTF

v_call: TRBV12-3/TRBV12-4
clone_size: NA
d_call: TRBD1
j_call: TRBJ1-5
cdr3_nt: TGTGCCAGCAGCAGGGGGTATCAGCCCCAGCATTTT
cdr3_aa: CASSRGYQPQHF

v_call: TRBV6-5
clone_size: NA
d_call: NA
j_call: TRBJ2-2
cdr3_nt: TGTGCCAGCAGTTACGCGTTCGCGAACACCGGGGAGCTGTTTTTT
cdr3_aa: CASSYAFANTGELFF

v_call: TRBV30
clone_size: NA
d_call: NA
j_call: TRBJ2-7
cdr3_nt: TGTGCCTGGACCACAGGAAACTACGAGCAGTACTTC
cdr3_aa: CAWTTGNYEQYF

v_call: TRBV30
clone_size: NA
d_call: NA
j_call: TRBJ2-3
cdr3_nt: TGTGCCTGGGGTGGCGGGGCAGATACGCAGTATTTT
cdr3_aa: CAWGGGADTQYF

v_call: TRBV11-2
clone_size: NA
d_call: NA
j_call: TRBJ1-3
cdr3_nt: TGTGCCAGCAGCTTAAACGCCCCAGGGTATGGATTAGACACCATATATTTT
cdr3_aa: CASSLNAPGYGLDTIYF

v_call: TRBV30
clone_size: NA
d_call: NA
j_call: TRBJ1-5
cdr3_nt: TGTGCCTGGAAGACAGGTGGGTTGAGCGGCAATCAGCCCCAGCATTTT
cdr3_aa: CAWKTGGLSGNQPQHF

v_call: TRBV7-3
clone_size: NA
d_call: NA
j_call: TRBJ1-1
cdr3_nt: TGTGCCAGCAGCTTAGGGGCAGGAGGGGTCACTGAAGCTTTCTTT
cdr3_aa: CASSLGAGGVTEAFF

v_call: TRBV7-9
clone_size: NA
d_call: TRBD1
j_call: TRBJ2-2
cdr3_nt: TGTGCCAGCAGCTTAGGAGGGACAGGGGACTGGGAGCTGTTTTTT
cdr3_aa: CASSLGGTGDWELFF

v_call: TRBV11-2
clone_size: NA
d_call: NA
j_call: TRBJ1-4
cdr3_nt: TGTGCCAGCAGCCCTCAGAGGGATGGAGGTGAAAAACTGTTTTTT
cdr3_aa: CASSPQRDGGEKLFF

v_call: TRBV7-8
clone_size: NA
d_call: TRBD2
j_call: TRBJ2-3
cdr3_nt: TGTGCCAGCAGCTCCTACCGGACTAGCGGGAGGTCATACACAGATACGCAGTATTTT
cdr3_aa: CASSSYRTSGRSYTDTQYF

v_call: TRBV27
clone_size: few
d_call: TRBD1
j_call: TRBJ1-2
cdr3_nt: TGTGCCAGCAGGGGGACAGGGGCCCTTAGAAGTAATGGCTACACCTTC
cdr3_aa: CASRGTGALRSNGYTF

v_call: TRBV27
clone_size: NA
d_call: TRBD2
j_call: TRBJ2-5
cdr3_nt: TGTGCCAGCAGTTTAACGGGATGGGGGGCTCGACTAGCGGGAGTATTGAGCGTGGAGACCCAGTACTTC
cdr3_aa: CASSLTGWGARLAGVLSVETQYF

v_call: TRBV3-1/TRBV3-2
clone_size: NA
d_call: NA
j_call: TRBJ2-7
cdr3_nt: TGTGCCAGCAGCCAGGGCGGGGCGGGCTACGAGCAGTACTTC
cdr3_aa: CASSQGGAGYEQYF

v_call: TRBV30
clone_size: NA
d_call: NA
j_call: TRBJ1-5
cdr3_nt: TGTGCCTGGAGGGCCGGACAGCCCAATCAGCCCCAGCATTTT
cdr3_aa: CAWRAGQPNQPQHF

v_call: TRBV7-3
clone_size: NA
d_call: TRBD2
j_call: TRBJ2-3
cdr3_nt: TGTGCCAGCAGCTCTATTAGCGGGAGGGGCACAGATACGCAGTATTTT
cdr3_aa: CASSSISGRGTDTQYF

v_call: TRBV7-9
clone_size: NA
d_call: TRBD1
j_call: TRBJ2-1
cdr3_nt: TGTGCCAGCAGCTTAGCGCCCGGGACAGGTAGCTCCTACAATGAGCAGTTCTTC
cdr3_aa: CASSLAPGTGSSYNEQFF

v_call: TRBV2
clone_size: NA
d_call: NA
j_call: TRBJ2-3
cdr3_nt: TGTGCCAGCATGAAGGGGGGGTCGCAGTATTTT
cdr3_aa: CASMKGGSQYF